The source of this T cell receptor (beta chain) is a study of blood T cell repertoires in COVID-19. This CDR3 is 16 amino acids long. Germline V CDR1 and CDR2: SGHTA, FQGNSA. Trimming cost V 6 bases and J 0 bases, with 18 bases left between them. The method was immunoSEQ multiplex PCR; TCRdb's version includes in-frame clones alone and lacks a portion of them. Of about 130,000 clones detected, 80% to 90% appear once; the ten largest clones hold 3% to 4%. The TCR comes from a woman aged 55 to 70 with acute or convalescent COVID-19. The J gene is TRBJ2-7, the V gene TRBV7-2; possible D gene TRBD1, 6 bases. The sequenced sample consisted of peripheral blood. As DNA, the CDR3 is TGTGCCAGCAGTTTGATGCCCCACAGGGACTCCTACGAGCAGTACTTC. It is translated as CASSLMPHRDSYEQYF.